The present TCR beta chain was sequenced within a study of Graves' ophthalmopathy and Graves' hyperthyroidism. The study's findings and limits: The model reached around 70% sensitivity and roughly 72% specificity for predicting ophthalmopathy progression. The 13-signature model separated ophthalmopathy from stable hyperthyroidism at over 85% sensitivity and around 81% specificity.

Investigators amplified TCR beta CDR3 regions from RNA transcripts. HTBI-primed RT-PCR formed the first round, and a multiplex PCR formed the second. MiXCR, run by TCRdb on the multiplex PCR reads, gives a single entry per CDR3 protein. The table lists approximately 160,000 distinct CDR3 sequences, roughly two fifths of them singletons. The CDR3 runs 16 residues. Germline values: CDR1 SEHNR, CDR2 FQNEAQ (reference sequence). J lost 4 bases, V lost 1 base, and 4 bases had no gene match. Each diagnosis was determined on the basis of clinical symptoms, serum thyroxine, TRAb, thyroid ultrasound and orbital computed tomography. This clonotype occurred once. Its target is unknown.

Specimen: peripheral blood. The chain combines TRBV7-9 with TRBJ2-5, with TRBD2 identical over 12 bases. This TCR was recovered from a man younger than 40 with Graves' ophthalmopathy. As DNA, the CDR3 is TGTGCCAGCAGCTTAGAACCGGGACTAGCGGGAGAGACCCAGTACTTC. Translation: CASSLEPGLAGETQYF.